The next 30 T cell receptor beta chains were all read from a single sample in a study of graft-versus-host responses after intestinal transplantation (dated by TCRdb to the early 2020s). These receptors' targets are unknown. The library was obtained by the immunoSEQ multiplex PCR assay. TCRdb took this table from immuneACCESS and kept in-frame rearrangements with V and J called. Such tables lack part of the clones; where checked against another copy, unresolved V genes explain under half of the gap, and the rest is unexplained. Across this sample there are about 70,000 clones, with 90% to 95% seen only once. Of the sample, over 0.4% is held by the ten largest clones. Interpreted using the paper, the time point label stands for: cells obtained before transplantation from donor or recipient. The sample in question was unstimulated CD8+ T cells sorted from spleen or lymph node cells, obtained before intestinal transplant. These receptor sequences come from a human donor who received an intestinal transplant.

J is TRBJ2-1 and V is TRBV9, with no clear D. The germline gives CDR1 SGDLS, CDR2 YYNGEE. The CDR3 totals 15 residues. The V end was cut by 0 bases, the J end by 3 bases, with 10 bases between. The CDR3 nucleotides are TGTGCCAGCAGCGTAGCTGATCGGGTCTACAATGAGCAGTTCTTC. Translated, it gives CASSVADRVYNEQFF.

The gene calls are TRBV19 and TRBJ1-5; 7 bases match TRBD1. There are 15 residues in the CDR3. Trimming at V came to 5 bases and at J to 3 bases, leaving 7 bases not matched to a gene. Germline CDR1 and CDR2: LNHDA and SQIVND (reference sequence). The CDR3 is CASSSPGGSNQPQHF. The CDR3 nucleotides read TGTGCCAGTAGTTCCCCAGGGGGTTCCAATCAGCCCCAGCATTTT.

The rearrangement uses TRBV9 and TRBJ2-1; TRBD2 aligns across 8 bases. From germline, CDR1 is SGDLS and CDR2 YYNGEE. This CDR3 contains 17 residues. V shed 0 bases, J shed 6 bases, and the junction held 11 bases outside the gene matches. In DNA form, the CDR3 reads TGTGCCAGCAGCGTAGTGGGGGCTGCGGGAGGAGGCAATGAGCAGTTCTTC. Its protein product is CASSVVGAAGGGNEQFF. Full variable domain (outside the CDR3, taken from reference TRBV9 and TRBJ2-1): DSGVTQTPKHLITATGQRVTLRCSPRSGDLSVYWYQQSLDQGLQFLIQYYNGEERAKGNILERFSAQQFPDLHSELNLSSLELGDSALYFCASSVVGAAGGGNEQFFGPGTRLTVL.

The gene calls are TRBV27 and TRBJ2-1; D remains ambiguous. This CDR3 comprises 16 residues. Per germline, CDR1 MNHEY and CDR2 SMNVEV (reference sequence). V shed 3 bases and J shed 5 bases, with 17 bases lying between them. The CDR3 DNA sequence: TGTGCCAGCAGTTTCAATCCCCGGCTGACCCACAATGAGCAGTTCTTC. It codes for CASSFNPRLTHNEQFF.

The V call is TRBV6-1, the J call TRBJ2-1; D is tentatively TRBD1 or TRBD2 (5 bases each). Trimming took 3 bases from V and 1 from J, leaving 16 bases between them. The CDR3 is made up of 17 amino acids. CDR1 is MNHNS and CDR2 is SASEGT in the germline V gene. The CDR3 bases are TGTGCCAGCAGTGACCTGGGGGTGGGAGAGTCCTACAATGAGCAGTTCTTC. Encoded protein: CASSDLGVGESYNEQFF.

J is TRBJ2-5 and V is TRBV4-1; TRBD1 matches at 8 bases. After removal of 2 bases from V and 4 bases from J, the junction contained 18 bases not matched to a gene. CDR1 is MGHRA, CDR2 YSYEKL, per germline. The CDR3 totals 19 residues. CDR3 in DNA: TGCGCCAGCAGCCAACAGCCGGACAGGGAGCGTATAGTCCGAGAGACCCAGTACTTC. Amino acid sequence: CASSQQPDRERIVRETQYF.

The chain carries TRBV2 and TRBJ2-7; 7 bases agree with TRBD2. This CDR3 spans 13 amino acids. The germline V gene encodes CDR1 SNHLY and CDR2 FYNNEI. Trimming at V came to 6 bases and at J to 4 bases, leaving 6 bases not matched to a gene. CDR3 in amino acids: CASRAGVMYEQYF. DNA for the CDR3: TGTGCCAGCAGGGCGGGAGTGATGTACGAGCAGTACTTC. The entire variable domain, with the rest obtained from reference TRBV2 and TRBJ2-7, is as follows: EPEVTQTPSHQVTQMGQEVILRCVPISNHLYFYWYRQILGQKVEFLVSFYNNEISEKSEIFDDQFSVERPDGSNFTLKIRSTKLEDSAMYFCASRAGVMYEQYFGPGTRLTVT.

This clone is a singleton in its sample. The chain carries TRBV10-3 and TRBJ2-7; TRBD2 is a possible D gene (5 bases). The germline gives CDR1 ENHRY, CDR2 SYGVKD. The CDR3 consists of 13 residues. Trimming shortened V by 6 bases and J by 0 bases, and 9 bases separated the two germline ends. CDR3 in DNA: TGTGCCATCAGAATGCGGGCCTCCTACGAGCAGTACTTC. Translation gives CAIRMRASYEQYF.

The chain employs TRBV7-9 and TRBJ2-5; D might be TRBD1 or TRBD2, each matching 5 bases. This CDR3 is 13 amino acids long. Germline loops: CDR1 SEHNR, CDR2 FQNEAQ (reference sequence). Trimming shortened V by 11 bases and J by 1 base, and 14 bases separated the two germline ends. The CDR3 region has the DNA TGTGCCTCCGAGGGGCAGCTCCAAGAGACCCAGTACTTC. Its protein is CASEGQLQETQYF.

A word on this clone: One end of the junction does not line up with germline, which may come from a read error. This sample also contains other DNA sequences that code for the same CDR3. The chain has TRBV7-9 and TRBJ2-2; tentative D call: TRBD2 (5 bases). Germline V CDR1 and CDR2: SEHNR, FQNEAQ (reference sequence). The CDR3 has 13 residues. The CDR3 loop is CASSLALTGELFF. The CDR3 nucleotides are TGTGCCAGCAGCCTAGCCCTCACCGGGGAGCTGTTTTTT.

The chain combines TRBV14 with TRBJ2-2, with unresolved D. The CDR3 consists of 19 residues. Looked up from germline, CDR1 is SGHDN and CDR2 is FVKESK. V lost 4 bases, J lost 3 bases, and 24 bases lay in between. CDR3 coding DNA: TGTGCCAGCAGCCTTACCATCCAACGACACGCCTTGGACACCGGGGAGCTGTTTTTT. This translates into CASSLTIQRHALDTGELFF.

This chain links TRBV6-5 with TRBJ1-5; tentatively, D is TRBD1 (5 bases). CDR3 length: 13 amino acids. Trimming pared 8 bases from V and 2 bases from J, leaving 10 bases between. CDR1 and CDR2 from the germline V gene are MNHEY and SVGAGI. In DNA, the CDR3 is TGTGCCAGCCGAGGGGTAGGCAATCAGCCCCAGCATTTT. It yields the protein CASRGVGNQPQHF.

The V call is TRBV27, the J call TRBJ2-7; the D gene is possibly TRBD1 (6 bases). This CDR3 region has 18 residues. The germline V and J ends were trimmed by 2 bases and 3 bases, with 23 bases remaining between them. The V gene's germline CDR1 is MNHEY and CDR2 SMNVEV (reference sequence). The CDR3 DNA reads TGTGCCAGCAGTTTAACCTATAGGGGGTGGGGAATTATCTACGAGCAGTACTTC. It yields the protein CASSLTYRGWGIIYEQYF.

This clone was detected only once. The gene calls are TRBV28 and TRBJ2-3; 10 nucleotides align to TRBD2. Germline trimming cut 6 bases from V and 5 bases from J; bases unmatched to any gene: 11. The CDR3 sequence is 16 residues long. CDR1 and CDR2 (germline): MDHEN, SYDVKM. The CDR3 DNA reads TGTGCCAGCAGCCCCCCCCTAGCGGGAGTCGTAGATACGCAGTATTTT. It codes for CASSPPLAGVVDTQYF. The full variable domain, completed using reference TRBV28 and TRBJ2-3, is DVKVTQSSRYLVKRTGEKVFLECVQDMDHENMFWYRQDPGLGLRLIYFSYDVKMKEKGDIPEGYSVSREKKERFSLILESASTNQTSMYLCASSPPLAGVVDTQYFGPGTRLTVL.

V usage is TRBV27 and J usage is TRBJ2-1, with D perhaps matching TRBD1 (5 bases). Germline lookup yields CDR1 MNHEY and CDR2 SMNVEV (reference sequence). V shed 5 bases and J shed 0 bases, with 11 bases lying between them. The CDR3 has 15 residues. The CDR3 spells CASSQGQSSYNEQFF. CDR3 coding DNA: TGTGCCAGCAGTCAAGGACAAAGCTCCTACAATGAGCAGTTCTTC.

V gene TRBV30 combines with J gene TRBJ2-7; 12 nucleotides match TRBD2. V lost 3 bases and J lost 5; bases outside the gene matches: 8. This CDR3 is built from 15 residues. The germline gives CDR1 GTSNPN, CDR2 SVGIG (reference sequence). The CDR3 DNA is TGTGCCTGGAGATGGGAGACTAGCGGGAGTGACGAGCAGTACTTC. It encodes CAWRWETSGSDEQYF.

This chain links TRBV5-4 with TRBJ1-4; D is possibly TRBD1 (5 bases). CDR3 length: 14 residues. CDR1 is SGHNT, CDR2 YYREEE, per germline (reference sequence). The V end was cut by 4 bases, the J end by 5 bases, with 12 bases between. CDR3 nucleotide sequence: TGTGCCAGCAGCATCAGGGACGTGAATGAAAAACTGTTTTTT. Translation: CASSIRDVNEKLFF.

The rearrangement uses TRBV5-4 and TRBJ2-6; 8 bases are a match to TRBD2. This CDR3 has 20 amino acids. Germline loops: CDR1 SGHNT, CDR2 YYREEE (reference sequence). After removal of 2 bases from V and 1 base from J, the junction contained 14 bases not matched to a gene. The CDR3 sequence: CASSFAWGLDLASGANVLTF. The DNA for the CDR3 is TGTGCCAGCAGCTTCGCTTGGGGACTAGATCTTGCGTCTGGGGCCAACGTCCTGACTTTC.

The CDR3 nucleotides are TGTGCCAGCAGCTTAGTACCTAACACCGGGGAGCTGTTTTTT. Protein product: CASSLVPNTGELFF. The chain has TRBV5-6 and TRBJ2-2; D is unresolved. CDR1 SGHDT and CDR2 YYEEEE come from the germline V gene. V was trimmed by 2 bases and J by 2 bases, leaving 7 bases between them. This CDR3 has 14 residues. Filled out from reference TRBV5-6 and TRBJ2-2, the complete variable domain reads DAGVTQSPTHLIKTRGQQVTLRCSPKSGHDTVSWYQQALGQGPQFIFQYYEEEERQRGNFPDRFSGHQFPNYSSELNVNALLLGDSALYLCASSLVPNTGELFFGEGSRLTVL.

This chain connects TRBV6-5 to TRBJ1-5; D ambiguous. The CDR3 totals 14 residues. The germline gives CDR1 MNHEY, CDR2 SVGAGI. V was trimmed by 0 bases and J by 3 bases, leaving 6 bases between them. This CDR3 reads CASSYSVYNQPQHF. The DNA for the CDR3 is TGTGCCAGCAGTTACTCAGTTTACAATCAGCCCCAGCATTTT.

This clone was found once. The CDR3 is CASSYSSRGGTEAFF. The DNA for the CDR3 is TGTGCCAGCAGTTACTCGTCCAGGGGGGGTACTGAAGCTTTCTTT. The V and J genes are TRBV6-5 and TRBJ1-1; 7 nucleotides match TRBD1. The germline CDR1 and CDR2 sequences are MNHEY and SVGAGI. J was trimmed by 5 bases and V by 0 bases; bases with no gene match: 6. The CDR3 has 15 amino acids.

V is TRBV19 and J is TRBJ2-1; 11 bases are a match to TRBD2. CDR3 size: 16 residues. Per germline, CDR1 LNHDA and CDR2 SQIVND (reference sequence). Germline trimming cut 5 bases from V and 14 bases from J; bases unmatched to any gene: 17. The CDR3, as DNA: TGTGCCAGTAGTCCCTCCCCGTATAGCGGGAGGGTGGGGAAGTTCTTC. Translation: CASSPSPYSGRVGKFF.

The chain links TRBV10-3 to TRBJ2-5; TRBD2 agrees at 7 bases. The last part of the DNA fits TRBJ2-7 better; the J call may be wrong. The length of the CDR3 is 17 residues. Germline loops: CDR1 ENHRY, CDR2 SYGVKD. The CDR3 DNA follows: TGTGCCATCCGACGAAGAGGTAGTCGGGAGGAGACCTACGAGCAGTACTTC. Translation gives CAIRRRGSREETYEQYF.

This chain joins TRBV13 and TRBJ2-5, with 8 bases that match TRBD1. The J segment lost 5 bases and the V segment lost 3 bases, leaving 2 bases of the junction unmatched. Per germline, CDR1 PRHDT and CDR2 FYEKMQ (reference sequence). This CDR3 contains 13 residues. CDR3 in amino acids: CASSFQGAETQYF. DNA of the CDR3: TGTGCCAGCAGCTTCCAGGGGGCCGAGACCCAGTACTTC. Filled out from reference TRBV13 and TRBJ2-5, the complete variable domain reads AAGVIQSPRHLIKEKRETATLKCYPIPRHDTVYWYQQGPGQDPQFLISFYEKMQSDKGSIPDRFSAQQFSDYHSELNMSSLELGDSALYFCASSFQGAETQYFGPGTRLLVL.

As concerns this clone: The same CDR3 is also encoded by other DNA sequences in this sample. V usage is TRBV14 and J usage is TRBJ2-7; tentative D call: TRBD2 (6 bases). The CDR3 runs to 12 residues. CDR1 and CDR2 from the germline V gene are SGHDN and FVKESK. V was trimmed by 3 bases and J by 3 bases, leaving 6 bases between them. The CDR3 nucleotides are TGTGCCAGCAGCCAGGGGGGCTACGAGCAGTACTTC. Encoded protein: CASSQGGYEQYF.

The CDR3 reads CASSQYNEQFF. The DNA for the CDR3 is TGCGCCAGCAGCCAATACAATGAGCAGTTCTTC. The J gene is TRBJ2-1, the V gene TRBV4-1; the D is unclear. CDR1 MGHRA and CDR2 YSYEKL come from the germline V gene. Deletions cut 2 bases from V and 4 bases from J, with 0 bases between. The CDR3 consists of 11 residues.

The chain joins TRBV7-9 to TRBJ2-5; no reliable D call. Germline V gives CDR1 SEHNR, CDR2 FQNEAQ (reference sequence). This CDR3 is 14 amino acids long. V lost 5 bases, J lost 5 bases, and 15 bases lay in between. DNA of the CDR3: TGTGCCAGCAGCCCACCGGAACTCCGGGAGACCCAGTACTTC. Encoded protein: CASSPPELRETQYF.

The chain is built from TRBV6-1 and TRBJ2-3; unclear D gene. The CDR3 runs to 15 residues. Germline V gene data show CDR1 as MNHNS and CDR2 as SASEGT. Trimming took off 2 bases at V and 1 base at J, with 10 bases between the two ends. CDR3 sequence: CASSELASGTDTQYF. CDR3 nucleotides: TGTGCCAGCAGTGAACTGGCCTCGGGCACAGATACGCAGTATTTT.

This chain uses TRBV7-9 with TRBJ2-5, with unresolved D. V was trimmed by 8 bases and J by 0 bases, leaving 7 bases between them. CDR1 SEHNR and CDR2 FQNEAQ come from the germline V gene (reference sequence). The CDR3 loop spans 12 amino acids. CDR3 bases: TGTGCCAGCGCACCAAACCAAGAGACCCAGTACTTC. It yields the protein CASAPNQETQYF.

The chain recombines TRBV30 with TRBJ2-3; a weak D match, TRBD2 (5 bases). The V end was cut by 2 bases, the J end by 3 bases, with 12 bases between. Germline V CDR1 and CDR2: GTSNPN, SVGIG (reference sequence). The CDR3 runs to 14 residues. The CDR3 reads CAWSPGFGTDTQYF. Written as DNA, the CDR3 is TGTGCCTGGAGTCCGGGGTTCGGGACAGATACGCAGTATTTT.